This TCR beta chain originates from a study of OX40 agonist ivuxolimab in advanced cancers. About the study: A male proportion of under 90% was recorded, with mean age around 55 years and range about 20 to 79.

From germline, CDR1 is MNHEY and CDR2 SVGAGI. Between the trimmed V and J ends, which lost 0 bases and 1 base, there was a span of 6 bases. This CDR3 comprises 15 residues. Autoimmune disease history or systemic immunosuppression meant exclusion. Sampling of blood occurred at baseline, cycle 4 day 1, and cycle 7 day 1. Only in-frame clones appear in the TCRdb table, and some are missing; sequencing was by immunoSEQ multiplex PCR. Here the sample spans approximately 74,000 clones, 90% to 95% being singletons. The V call is TRBV6-5, the J call TRBJ2-2, with D uncertain. This clonotype was obtained from an adult with an advanced solid tumor such as melanoma, head and neck, liver or kidney cancer. The starting material was CD4+ or CD8+ T cells sorted from blood, obtained in a trial of the OX40 agonist ivuxolimab. DNA of the CDR3: TGTGCCAGCAGTTACTCCCTACAGAACACCGGGGAGCTGTTTTTT. It codes for CASSYSLQNTGELFF.